This TCR beta chain derives from a study of CD8 T cells in Susac syndrome. Germline loops: CDR1 SGDLS, CDR2 YYNGEE. With 2 bases removed from V and 9 bases from J, the gap between germline ends came to 9 bases. This CDR3 has 12 amino acids. Random hexamers served to reverse transcribe about 0.45 to 1 ug RNA. TCRdb redid the calling of the immunoSEQ multiplex PCR reads with MiXCR, one entry per CDR3 protein. The sample records 75,000 to 80,000 distinct CDR3 sequences, approximately 95% being singletons. Sequencing was done on a sample of CD8+ T cells from PBMCs. The chain links TRBV9 to TRBJ2-1; D unclear. The receptor's source is a human donor with Susac syndrome. CDR3 loop: CASSVKDAEQFF. The DNA for the CDR3 is TGTGCCAGCAGCGTCAAAGACGCTGAGCAGTTCTTC.